This paragraph covers one T cell receptor beta chain sequence. The sample belongs to a study of blood T cell repertoires in COVID-19. CDR1 is ENHRY and CDR2 is SYGVKD in the germline V gene. This CDR3 contains 13 residues. Unmatched junction bases numbered 7, after V lost 8 bases and J lost 3 bases. The data were produced by immunoSEQ multiplex PCR, yet TCRdb's version contains in-frame clones alone and is incomplete. The sample holds about 100,000 clones, 82% seen once. The rearrangement joins TRBV10-3 to TRBJ2-7; 7 bases are a match to TRBD1. This receptor was taken from a man in his 60s with acute or convalescent COVID-19. The sample taken for sequencing was peripheral blood. The DNA of the CDR3 is TGTGCCATCTTTGATGGGACAGACTACGAGCAGTACTTC. It is translated as CAIFDGTDYEQYF.